One TCR beta chain is described in this entry. Its matching antigen is unknown. Some clones are missing from TCRdb's copy, which holds only in-frame ones; the method was immunoSEQ multiplex PCR. The data show around 16,000 clones, around 55% seen once. These data originate in a study of Tregs in tolerant kidney transplant recipients. Looking at the study overall: Sorting used antibodies to exclude donor cells.

The germline gives CDR1 SGHTA, CDR2 FQGTGA. With V trimmed by 1 base and J by 9 bases, 19 bases remained unmatched. The CDR3 totals 18 residues. Study results and limitations: Findings come from small patient numbers and require larger validation. The most relevant donor-specific Treg TCRbeta repertoire apparently came from expansion with activated donor B cells.

The rearrangement uses TRBV7-3 and TRBJ2-7, with TRBD2 matching 9 bases. The clonotype was recovered from a human donor in good health. The sample consisted of Tregs from blood cultured with allogeneic cells. CDR3 in DNA: TGTGCCAGCAGCTTAAGGCCCTCCGCCTTAGCGGGGGTACGGGGGCAGTACTTC. Translated, it gives CASSLRPSALAGVRGQYF. The full variable domain, completed using reference TRBV7-3 and TRBJ2-7, is GAGVSQTPSNKVTEKGKYVELRCDPISGHTALYWYRQSLGQGPEFLIYFQGTGAADDSGLPNDRFFAVRPEGSVSTLKIQRTERGDSAVYLCASSLRPSALAGVRGQYFGPGTRLTVT.